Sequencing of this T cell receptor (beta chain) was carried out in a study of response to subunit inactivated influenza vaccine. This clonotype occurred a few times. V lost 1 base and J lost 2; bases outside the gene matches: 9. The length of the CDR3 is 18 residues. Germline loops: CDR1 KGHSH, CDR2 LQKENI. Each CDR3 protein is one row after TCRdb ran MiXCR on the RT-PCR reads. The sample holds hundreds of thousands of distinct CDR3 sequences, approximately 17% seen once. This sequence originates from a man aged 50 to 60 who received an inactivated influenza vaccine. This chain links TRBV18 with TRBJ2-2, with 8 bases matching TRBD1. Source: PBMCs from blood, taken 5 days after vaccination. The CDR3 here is CASSPRVDRGYNTGELFF. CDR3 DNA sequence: TGTGCCAGCTCACCACGGGTCGACAGGGGCTACAACACCGGGGAGCTGTTTTTT.